The clone carrying this T cell receptor (beta chain) has just a few counts. Its cognate antigen is unknown. Indicated treatment: roughly 11-day PBMC culture with coronavirus spike peptide pools or control peptides (ViraFEST assay). Positive SARS-CoV-2 PCR tests in convalescent patients dated from March to December 2020, pre-Alpha, Beta and Delta. This sample was taken from a study of vaccination and CD4 T cells after COVID-19. V lost 0 bases and J 1 base, leaving 6 bases between the germline ends. The CDR3 runs to 15 residues. Per the germline V gene, CDR1 is SEHNR and CDR2 is FQNEAQ (reference sequence). The Oncomine TCR Beta short-read assay was what sequenced the DNA obtained from cultured CD4+ T cells. Genomic DNA was drawn out of CD4+ T cells grown in culture. TCRdb re-derived calls from the PCR reads in MiXCR, one entry per CDR3 protein. Of under 25,000 distinct CDR3 sequences in the sample, 20% to 30% were seen once.

Study observations and caveats: A nonsignificant median increase from roughly 21 to 40 SARS-CoV-2-reactive clonotypes was observed. The median proportion of reactive clones detected only post-vaccination in convalescent patients was more than 65%.

V gene TRBV7-9 combines with J gene TRBJ2-2; a possible D gene is TRBD1 (6 bases). The clonotype originates from a human donor with COVID-19. The sample was cultured CD4+ T cells from blood. The CDR3 DNA is TGTGCCAGCAGCTTAGCCAGGGGGAACACCGGGGAGCTGTTTTTT. Its translation is CASSLARGNTGELFF.